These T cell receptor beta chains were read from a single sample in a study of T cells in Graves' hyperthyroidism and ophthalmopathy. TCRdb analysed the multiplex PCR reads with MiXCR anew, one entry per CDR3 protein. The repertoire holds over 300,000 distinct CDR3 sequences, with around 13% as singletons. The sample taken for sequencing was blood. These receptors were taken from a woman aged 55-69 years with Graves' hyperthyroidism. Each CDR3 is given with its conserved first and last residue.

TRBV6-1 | CASSELRQGNNYGYTF
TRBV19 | CASSGRGVMGNIQYF
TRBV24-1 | CATSDAGTYYGYTF
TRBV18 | CASSRPGQSSGANVLTF
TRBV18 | CASSPEAVSYEQYF
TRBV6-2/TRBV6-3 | CAINRGTGGWYGYTF
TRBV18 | CASSPGTVSSYEQYF
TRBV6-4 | CASGTSGSGGQFF
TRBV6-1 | CASTPLIRSGANVLTF
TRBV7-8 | CASSLGGQGNTGELFF
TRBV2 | CATAVGAYGSPLHF
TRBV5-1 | CASSRTEGDDTQYF
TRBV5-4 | CASSPGGQGYEQFF
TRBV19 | CASNPLAGGPVEQFF
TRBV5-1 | CASSWGPGSGNTIYF
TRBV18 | CASSRGQVYEQYF